Each of the 32 T cell receptor beta chains below was sequenced from the same sample in a study of T cell changes during pregnancy in multiple sclerosis. TCRdb's table, derived via immunoSEQ multiplex PCR, lists solely in-frame clones and lacks some. Of more than 40,000 clones in the sample, 90% are singletons; the top ten hold 1.5%. The sequenced sample was peripheral blood, obtained in the first trimester of pregnancy. These receptors were obtained from a female donor in good health, enrolled as a control in a pregnancy study.

The count of this clone is one. The V gene is TRBV5-5, the J gene TRBJ2-3, with D possibly TRBD2 on 5 matching bases. Germline CDR1 SGHKS, CDR2 YYEKEE (reference sequence). The CDR3 totals 15 residues. The germline V and J ends were trimmed by 1 base and 4 bases, with 13 bases remaining between them. The CDR3 sequence is CASSLSGVPSDTQYF. As DNA, the CDR3 is TGTGCCAGCAGCTTGTCCGGGGTTCCGTCAGATACGCAGTATTTT.

The chain combines TRBV11-2 with TRBJ2-4; 14 nucleotides agree with TRBD2. Germline CDR1 is SGHAT and CDR2 is FQNNGV. V was pared by 5 bases and J by 11 bases, with 5 bases of the junction left unmatched. This CDR3 spans 14 amino acids. The CDR3 here is CASSQGLAGELQYF. CDR3 bases: TGTGCCAGCAGCCAGGGACTAGCGGGAGAGCTTCAGTACTTC.

The CDR3 nucleotides are TGTGCCAGTAGTATGGGGGGGAGCAATGGCTACACCTTC. It encodes CASSMGGSNGYTF. The chain carries TRBV19 and TRBJ1-2, with a weak D call TRBD1 (5 bases). V lost 3 bases and J lost 6, with 11 bases in between. Germline loops: CDR1 LNHDA, CDR2 SQIVND (reference sequence). The CDR3 is made up of 13 amino acids. The full variable domain, in which reference TRBV19 and TRBJ1-2 provide the parts outside the CDR3, is DGGITQSPKYLFRKEGQNVTLSCEQNLNHDAMYWYRQDPGQGLRLIYYSQIVNDFQKGDIAEGYSVSREKKESFPLTVTSAQKNPTAFYLCASSMGGSNGYTFGSGTRLTVV.

The chain carries TRBV4-3 and TRBJ2-2, with D uncertain. The germline V gene has CDR1 LGHNA and CDR2 YSLEER. Trimming pared 1 base from V and 2 bases from J, leaving 14 bases between. The CDR3 contains 17 residues. The CDR3 spells CASSQGQDIRNTGELFF. CDR3 in DNA: TGCGCCAGCAGCCAAGGCCAGGATATCCGAAACACCGGGGAGCTGTTTTTT.

The J gene is TRBJ1-2, the V gene TRBV30; 9 nucleotides match TRBD1. The length of the CDR3 is 15 residues. J was trimmed by 7 bases and V by 5 bases; bases with no gene match: 14. CDR1 GTSNPN and CDR2 SVGIG come from the germline V gene (reference sequence). The CDR3 region has the DNA TGTGCCTGGGCCGGTGACAGGGGGGGCAGAGGTGGCTACACCTTC. Protein: CAWAGDRGGRGGYTF. Variable domain in full (rest from reference TRBV30 and TRBJ1-2): SQTIHQWPATLVQPVGSPLSLECTVEGTSNPNLYWYRQAAGRGLQLLFYSVGIGQISSEVPQNLSASRPQDRQFILSSKKLLLSDSGFYLCAWAGDRGGRGGYTFGSGTRLTVV.

The rearrangement uses TRBV5-1 and TRBJ1-2; 7 nucleotides match TRBD1. The trim removed 2 bases at V and 4 bases at J, leaving 8 bases unmatched. CDR1 SGHRS and CDR2 YFSETQ come from the germline V gene. The CDR3 is 15 amino acids. CDR3 protein: CASSFEGALGYGYTF. DNA for the CDR3: TGCGCCAGCAGCTTCGAGGGGGCGCTGGGCTATGGCTACACCTTC.

This chain uses TRBV5-6 with TRBJ2-1; maybe TRBD1 (6 bases). This CDR3 spans 14 amino acids. Germline V gives CDR1 SGHDT, CDR2 YYEEEE. Trimming stripped 1 base from V and 2 bases from J, with 7 bases between. The CDR3 protein is CASSLKGAYNEQFF. As DNA, the CDR3 is TGTGCCAGCAGCTTGAAGGGGGCCTACAATGAGCAGTTCTTC.

J is TRBJ2-3 and V is TRBV4-2; tentatively, D is TRBD2 (6 bases). V was trimmed by 4 bases and J by 0 bases, leaving 8 bases between them. Germline CDR1 reads LGHNA; CDR2 reads YNFKEQ. This CDR3 comprises 14 residues. CDR3 amino acids: CASSPRDSTDTQYF. In DNA form, the CDR3 reads TGTGCCAGCAGCCCGCGGGACAGCACAGATACGCAGTATTTT.

V and J are TRBV7-8 and TRBJ2-7; D may be TRBD1 (6 bases). Germline lookup yields CDR1 SGHVS and CDR2 FQNEAQ. The ends were cut back, 1 base at V and 2 bases at J, with 21 bases in the middle. This CDR3 is built from 18 residues. In DNA, the CDR3 is TGTGCCAGCAGCTTAGGTATGGCAGGGGCAAAAGGGACCTACGAGCAGTACTTC. This sequence encodes CASSLGMAGAKGTYEQYF. Together with reference TRBV7-8 and TRBJ2-7, the CDR3 gives the full variable domain: GAGVSQSPRYKVAKRGQDVALRCDPISGHVSLFWYQQALGQGPEFLTYFQNEAQLDKSGLPSDRFFAERPEGSVSTLKIQRTQQEDSAVYLCASSLGMAGAKGTYEQYFGPGTRLTVT.

CDR3 sequence (DNA): TGTGCCAGCAGCCCACTGGGACTAGCGGGGGACAATGAGCAGTTCTTC. This codes for CASSPLGLAGDNEQFF. This chain links TRBV14 with TRBJ2-1; 14 bases are shared with TRBD2. V lost 4 bases, J lost 5 bases, and 4 bases stayed unmatched. Germline V gives CDR1 SGHDN, CDR2 FVKESK. This CDR3 contains 16 residues. Looking up the rest from reference TRBV14 and TRBJ2-1 gives the full variable domain: EAGVTQFPSHSVIEKGQTVTLRCDPISGHDNLYWYRRVMGKEIKFLLHFVKESKQDESGMPNNRFLAERTGGTYSTLKVQPAELEDSGVYFCASSPLGLAGDNEQFFGPGTRLTVL.

This clone has a handful of counts. The chain carries TRBV2 and TRBJ2-1, with 9 bases matching TRBD2. Germline trimming cut 2 bases from V and 7 bases from J; bases unmatched to any gene: 6. CDR1 and CDR2 from the germline V gene are SNHLY and FYNNEI. The CDR3 has 15 amino acids. CDR3 nucleotides: TGTGCCAGCAGTGAAAGGATAGCGGGGGTGAATGAGCAGTTCTTC. Its protein is CASSERIAGVNEQFF.

The V gene is TRBV30, the J gene TRBJ2-7, with no clear D. The CDR3 extends over 13 amino acids. V was clipped by 2 bases and J by 7 bases, with 15 bases between them. Germline CDR1 reads GTSNPN; CDR2 reads SVGIG (reference sequence). The CDR3 here is CAWSSSGVGEQYF. CDR3 in DNA: TGTGCCTGGAGTTCTAGTGGAGTCGGAGAGCAGTACTTC.

This chain uses TRBV4-1 with TRBJ2-1, with TRBD2 identical over 13 bases. The germline V gene encodes CDR1 MGHRA and CDR2 YSYEKL. The V and J ends lost 4 bases and 5 bases, in that order; junction bases with no gene match: 5. This CDR3 spans 16 amino acids. The chain's CDR3 is CASSLGLAGAHNEQFF. The CDR3 DNA follows: TGCGCCAGCAGCCTCGGACTAGCGGGGGCCCACAATGAGCAGTTCTTC.

This clone occurred a few times. The CDR3 DNA is TGTGCCAGCAGTTTGGAAGGAGCTCTGAACACTGAAGCTTTCTTT. Encoded protein: CASSLEGALNTEAFF. The genes are TRBV27 and TRBJ1-1; D call uncertain. Germline V gives CDR1 MNHEY, CDR2 SMNVEV (reference sequence). CDR3 length: 15 amino acids. Trimming left V 3 bases short and J 0 bases short, with 11 bases between.

The gene calls are TRBV18 and TRBJ1-1, with 7 positions matching TRBD1. V dropped 5 bases and J dropped 0; count of bases not matched to a gene: 9. CDR3 length: 16 amino acids. From germline, CDR1 is KGHSH and CDR2 LQKENI. The CDR3 here is CASSGGQPLMNTEAFF. The DNA for the CDR3 is TGTGCCAGCTCAGGGGGACAGCCGTTGATGAACACTGAAGCTTTCTTT.

The chain joins TRBV30 to TRBJ2-7; TRBD1 aligns across 8 bases. Germline CDR1 and CDR2: GTSNPN and SVGIG (reference sequence). J was trimmed by 3 bases and V by 5 bases; bases with no gene match: 6. The CDR3 consists of 13 residues. The CDR3 is CAWGQGLGYEQYF. The CDR3 region has the DNA TGTGCCTGGGGACAGGGACTGGGCTACGAGCAGTACTTC.

This sequence joins TRBV7-2 and TRBJ2-5; perhaps TRBD1 as D (6 bases). The germline V gene has CDR1 SGHTA and CDR2 FQGNSA. Trimming took off 3 bases at V and 1 base at J, with 9 bases between the two ends. This CDR3 spans 14 amino acids. The CDR3 nucleotides are TGTGCCAGCAGCTTTGGACAGCCCCAAGAGACCCAGTACTTC. As protein: CASSFGQPQETQYF.

V is TRBV23-1 and J is TRBJ2-7; 7 nucleotides match TRBD2. Being an ORF, TRBV23-1 has a function that is uncertain. The CDR3 loop spans 17 amino acids. Unmatched junction bases numbered 10, after V lost 0 bases and J lost 2 bases. As DNA, the CDR3 is TGCGCCAGCAGTCAATCAGGTAGTTGGGGGGGACCCTACGAGCAGTACTTC. It yields the protein CASSQSGSWGGPYEQYF.

The chain joins TRBV7-9 to TRBJ2-7; tentatively, D is TRBD2 (5 bases). This CDR3 spans 16 amino acids. Trimming took 5 bases from V and 2 from J, leaving 19 bases between them. Per the germline V gene, CDR1 is SEHNR and CDR2 is FQNEAQ (reference sequence). The CDR3 region is CASSHSLATTTYEQYF. The CDR3 DNA is TGTGCCAGCAGCCACTCTCTAGCCACAACGACCTACGAGCAGTACTTC.

The V and J genes are TRBV5-1 and TRBJ2-1; 8 nucleotides align to TRBD2. The CDR3 extends over 17 amino acids. V was clipped by 2 bases and J by 1 base; unmatched bases: 8. Germline V CDR1 and CDR2: SGHRS, YFSETQ. The CDR3 region is CASSFGRGGLSYNEQFF. Written as DNA, the CDR3 is TGCGCCAGCAGCTTTGGTCGGGGGGGTTTATCCTACAATGAGCAGTTCTTC.

This clone was observed a handful of times. V usage is TRBV5-4 and J usage is TRBJ1-2, with 9 bases matching TRBD1. CDR3 length: 14 residues. Germline values: CDR1 SGHNT, CDR2 YYREEE (reference sequence). J was trimmed by 8 bases and V by 2 bases; bases with no gene match: 7. The DNA for the CDR3 is TGTGCCAGCAGCTTCGACAGGGGGGCGTCGGGCTACACCTTC. Amino acids: CASSFDRGASGYTF.

The V gene is TRBV7-9, the J gene TRBJ2-1; 9 nucleotides agree with TRBD1. With V trimmed by 1 base and J by 6 bases, 1 base remained unmatched. The CDR3 sequence is 14 residues long. Germline V gene sequence: CDR1 SEHNR, CDR2 FQNEAQ (reference sequence). CDR3 amino acids: CASSLETGGNEQFF. Here the CDR3 DNA reads TGTGCCAGCAGCTTAGAGACAGGGGGCAATGAGCAGTTCTTC.

This chain joins TRBV30 and TRBJ2-7; 9 bases are a match to TRBD1. Germline V gene lookup returns CDR1 GTSNPN and CDR2 SVGIG (reference sequence). J gave up 2 bases and V 2 bases, and 7 bases lay outside the gene matches. The CDR3 totals 15 residues. CDR3 bases: TGTGCCTGGAGTTCCCGGACAGGGGTGACCTACGAGCAGTACTTC. This gives the protein CAWSSRTGVTYEQYF.

This chain uses TRBV5-1 with TRBJ2-7; 10 bases line up with TRBD2. The J segment lost 4 bases and the V segment lost 2 bases, leaving 3 bases of the junction unmatched. CDR1 is SGHRS, CDR2 YFSETQ, per germline. This CDR3 spans 14 amino acids. The chain's CDR3 is CASSFSSGSYEQYF. The CDR3 DNA is TGCGCCAGCAGCTTTTCTAGCGGGAGTTACGAGCAGTACTTC.

This chain uses TRBV7-9 with TRBJ2-3; D perhaps matches TRBD1 (6 bases). The CDR3 totals 15 residues. Trimming took 4 bases from V and 6 from J, leaving 17 bases between them. Germline loops: CDR1 SEHNR, CDR2 FQNEAQ (reference sequence). The chain's CDR3 is CASSSPTGAYDTQYF. For the CDR3, the DNA is TGTGCCAGCAGCTCTCCGACAGGCGCCTATGATACGCAGTATTTT.

V is TRBV6-6 and J is TRBJ2-1; D remains ambiguous. Deletions cut 6 bases from V and 4 bases from J, with 13 bases between. The CDR3 is 14 residues long. CDR1 is MNHNY and CDR2 is SVGAGI in the germline V gene (reference sequence). The CDR3 region is CASRSHSEYNEQFF. CDR3 nucleotide sequence: TGTGCCAGCAGGAGCCATTCCGAATACAATGAGCAGTTCTTC.

The genes are TRBV29-1 and TRBJ1-2; TRBD1 agrees at 9 bases. Germline V CDR1 and CDR2: SQVTM, ANQGSEA. The CDR3 covers 14 residues. The J segment lost 7 bases and the V segment lost 5 bases, leaving 11 bases of the junction unmatched. The CDR3 protein is CSVSEQGAFRGYTF. CDR3 sequence (DNA): TGCAGCGTTTCTGAACAGGGGGCTTTTCGTGGCTACACCTTC.

The CDR3 region is CAWSVGTVNTGELFF. The CDR3 DNA reads TGTGCCTGGAGTGTAGGGACAGTAAACACCGGGGAGCTGTTTTTT. The chain is built from TRBV30 and TRBJ2-2; 7 nucleotides line up with TRBD1. Germline trimming cut 0 bases from V and 2 bases from J; bases unmatched to any gene: 3. The CDR3 has 15 amino acids. Germline CDR1 reads GTSNPN; CDR2 reads SVGIG (reference sequence).

The CDR3 bases are TGCGCCAGCAGCCAGGACAGGGGAGATACGCAGTATTTT. Residues: CASSQDRGDTQYF. V usage is TRBV4-3 and J usage is TRBJ2-3; TRBD1 matches 9 bases. Looked up from germline, CDR1 is LGHNA and CDR2 is YSLEER. V shed 3 bases and J 5 bases; nucleotides not matched to a gene: 0. The CDR3 is 13 residues long.

This clone was observed a single time. The rearrangement uses TRBV7-3 and TRBJ2-1, with TRBD1 matching 9 bases. V shed 5 bases, J shed 7 bases, and the junction held 24 bases outside the gene matches. The CDR3 loop spans 20 amino acids. Germline V gene data show CDR1 as SGHTA and CDR2 as FQGTGA. DNA of the CDR3: TGTGCCAGCAGCCAACGGTATAACCCCCCGGGACAGGGAATAGTGAATGAGCAGTTCTTC. Protein sequence: CASSQRYNPPGQGIVNEQFF.

V usage is TRBV6-1 and J usage is TRBJ2-1; the D gene is possibly TRBD2 (6 bases). The germline V gene has CDR1 MNHNS and CDR2 SASEGT. With 0 bases removed from V and 7 bases from J, the gap between germline ends came to 7 bases. The CDR3 totals 13 residues. CDR3 sequence (DNA): TGTGCCAGCAGTGAAGCGGGGGGTAATGAGCAGTTCTTC. It encodes CASSEAGGNEQFF.

The chain has TRBV28 and TRBJ2-1; TRBD1 might be the D (5 bases). The ends were cut back, 3 bases at V and 8 bases at J, with 8 bases in the middle. The CDR3 is made up of 12 amino acids. From germline, CDR1 is MDHEN and CDR2 SYDVKM. DNA of the CDR3: TGTGCCAGCAGTTTCAGGGTTTATGAGCAGTTCTTC. Residues: CASSFRVYEQFF.